This record looks at one T cell receptor (beta chain) sequence and its context. Its antigen is as yet unknown. J gave up 4 bases and V 4 bases, and 5 bases lay outside the gene matches. Germline V CDR1 and CDR2: MNHNS, SASEGT. The CDR3 covers 15 residues. The method was immunoSEQ multiplex PCR; TCRdb's version includes in-frame clones alone and lacks a portion of them. This table holds some 83,000 clones, 90% to 95% found once. This entry comes from a study of graft-versus-host responses after intestinal transplantation. Study background: Each recipient received a multivisceral, liver-intestinal, or isolated intestinal graft. Recipients across the board were started on anti-thymocyte globulin induction, then kept on tacrolimus and steroids for about 3 years.

The receptor's source is a human donor who received an intestinal transplant. The V and J genes are TRBV6-1 and TRBJ2-1; TRBD2 matches at 9 bases. The sequencing used unstimulated CD4+ T cells sorted from spleen or lymph node cells, collected before intestinal transplant. The CDR3 DNA reads as TGTGCCAGCAGTGCCCTAGCGGGGCCTTACAATGAGCAGTTCTTC. Translating it yields CASSALAGPYNEQFF.